These 7 T cell receptor beta chains came from one sample sequenced in a study of vaccination and CD4 T cells after COVID-19. The antigens for these receptors are not known. As to treatment: roughly nine-day PBMC culture with coronavirus spike peptide pools or control peptides (ViraFEST assay). The Oncomine TCR Beta short-read assay was applied to DNA of cultured CD4+ T cells. TCRdb itself ran the PCR reads through MiXCR, one entry per CDR3 protein. The repertoire holds approximately 10,000 distinct CDR3 sequences, 45% to 65% seen once, with roughly a quarter in the top ten. The sample comprised CD4+ T cells from blood, cultured in vitro. The receptors come from a human donor who had recovered from COVID-19.

The chain uses TRBV18 and TRBJ1-4; weak D call: TRBD1 (5 bases). Germline-derived CDR1 and CDR2 are KGHSH and LQKENI. CDR3 length: 14 amino acids. V was pared by 2 bases and J by 7 bases, with 11 bases between. CDR3 in amino acids: CASSPGQGGEKLFF. The CDR3 DNA reads as TGTGCCAGCTCACCAGGGCAGGGAGGTGAAAAACTGTTTTTT.

The rearrangement uses TRBV6-1 and TRBJ1-5; D gene ambiguous. V was cut by 3 bases and J by 0 bases, with 9 bases left in between. CDR1 is MNHNS and CDR2 is SASEGT in the germline V gene. This CDR3 contains 15 residues. CDR3 nucleotide sequence: TGTGCCAGCAGTGAGCGGGGATATAGCAATCAGCCCCAGCATTTT. Its translation: CASSERGYSNQPQHF.

V and J are TRBV27 and TRBJ1-4; 7 nucleotides line up with TRBD1. With 4 bases clipped from V and 13 bases from J, the junction kept 18 bases outside the gene matches. Germline-derived CDR1 and CDR2 are MNHEY and SMNVEV (reference sequence). This CDR3 has 16 amino acids. CDR3 sequence: CASSSLGTAKTRRLFF. The CDR3 nucleotides are TGTGCCAGCAGTTCCCTCGGGACAGCCAAAACCCGAAGACTGTTTTTT.

The CDR3 region has the DNA TGTGCCAGCAGCGCCGAACTAGCCCGGGAGCTGTTTTTT. It codes for CASSAELARELFF. J is TRBJ2-2 and V is TRBV9; tentatively, D is TRBD2 (6 bases). This CDR3 comprises 13 residues. Germline assignment: CDR1 SGDLS and CDR2 YYNGEE. V was cut by 3 bases and J by 9 bases, with 12 bases left in between.

This clonotype showed up just a few times. This chain joins TRBV6-1 and TRBJ1-2, with 10 nucleotides matching TRBD1. Trimming cost V 5 bases and J 8 bases; bases outside gene matches: 17. The germline gives CDR1 MNHNS, CDR2 SASEGT. The CDR3 consists of 17 residues. This CDR3 is CASSRPGQGHLLSGYTF. CDR3 DNA sequence: TGTGCCAGCAGTCGACCGGGACAGGGGCATCTTCTATCCGGCTACACCTTC.

The V call is TRBV15, the J call TRBJ1-2; D possibly corresponds to TRBD1 (6 bases). The V end was cut by 1 base, the J end by 4 bases, with 10 bases between. The CDR3 consists of 14 residues. Germline V gene lookup returns CDR1 LNHNV and CDR2 YYDKDF (reference sequence). The CDR3 loop reads CATSRAQGTYGYTF. CDR3 bases: TGTGCCACCAGCAGAGCTCAGGGGACCTATGGCTACACCTTC.

This chain connects TRBV5-8 to TRBJ1-1; a possible D gene is TRBD1 (5 bases). The germline V and J ends were trimmed by 4 bases and 0 bases, with 7 bases remaining between them. This CDR3 comprises 13 residues. Germline V gives CDR1 SGHTS, CDR2 YDEGEE. The CDR3 loop reads CASSRGLNTEAFF. CDR3 sequence (DNA): TGTGCCAGCAGCCGGGGACTGAACACTGAAGCTTTCTTT. Combining the CDR3 with reference TRBV5-8 and TRBJ1-1 gives the whole variable domain EAGVTQSPTHLIKTRGQQATLRCSPISGHTSVYWYQQALGLGLQFLLWYDEGEERNRGNFPPRFSGRQFPNYSSELNVNALELEDSALYLCASSRGLNTEAFFGQGTRLTVV.